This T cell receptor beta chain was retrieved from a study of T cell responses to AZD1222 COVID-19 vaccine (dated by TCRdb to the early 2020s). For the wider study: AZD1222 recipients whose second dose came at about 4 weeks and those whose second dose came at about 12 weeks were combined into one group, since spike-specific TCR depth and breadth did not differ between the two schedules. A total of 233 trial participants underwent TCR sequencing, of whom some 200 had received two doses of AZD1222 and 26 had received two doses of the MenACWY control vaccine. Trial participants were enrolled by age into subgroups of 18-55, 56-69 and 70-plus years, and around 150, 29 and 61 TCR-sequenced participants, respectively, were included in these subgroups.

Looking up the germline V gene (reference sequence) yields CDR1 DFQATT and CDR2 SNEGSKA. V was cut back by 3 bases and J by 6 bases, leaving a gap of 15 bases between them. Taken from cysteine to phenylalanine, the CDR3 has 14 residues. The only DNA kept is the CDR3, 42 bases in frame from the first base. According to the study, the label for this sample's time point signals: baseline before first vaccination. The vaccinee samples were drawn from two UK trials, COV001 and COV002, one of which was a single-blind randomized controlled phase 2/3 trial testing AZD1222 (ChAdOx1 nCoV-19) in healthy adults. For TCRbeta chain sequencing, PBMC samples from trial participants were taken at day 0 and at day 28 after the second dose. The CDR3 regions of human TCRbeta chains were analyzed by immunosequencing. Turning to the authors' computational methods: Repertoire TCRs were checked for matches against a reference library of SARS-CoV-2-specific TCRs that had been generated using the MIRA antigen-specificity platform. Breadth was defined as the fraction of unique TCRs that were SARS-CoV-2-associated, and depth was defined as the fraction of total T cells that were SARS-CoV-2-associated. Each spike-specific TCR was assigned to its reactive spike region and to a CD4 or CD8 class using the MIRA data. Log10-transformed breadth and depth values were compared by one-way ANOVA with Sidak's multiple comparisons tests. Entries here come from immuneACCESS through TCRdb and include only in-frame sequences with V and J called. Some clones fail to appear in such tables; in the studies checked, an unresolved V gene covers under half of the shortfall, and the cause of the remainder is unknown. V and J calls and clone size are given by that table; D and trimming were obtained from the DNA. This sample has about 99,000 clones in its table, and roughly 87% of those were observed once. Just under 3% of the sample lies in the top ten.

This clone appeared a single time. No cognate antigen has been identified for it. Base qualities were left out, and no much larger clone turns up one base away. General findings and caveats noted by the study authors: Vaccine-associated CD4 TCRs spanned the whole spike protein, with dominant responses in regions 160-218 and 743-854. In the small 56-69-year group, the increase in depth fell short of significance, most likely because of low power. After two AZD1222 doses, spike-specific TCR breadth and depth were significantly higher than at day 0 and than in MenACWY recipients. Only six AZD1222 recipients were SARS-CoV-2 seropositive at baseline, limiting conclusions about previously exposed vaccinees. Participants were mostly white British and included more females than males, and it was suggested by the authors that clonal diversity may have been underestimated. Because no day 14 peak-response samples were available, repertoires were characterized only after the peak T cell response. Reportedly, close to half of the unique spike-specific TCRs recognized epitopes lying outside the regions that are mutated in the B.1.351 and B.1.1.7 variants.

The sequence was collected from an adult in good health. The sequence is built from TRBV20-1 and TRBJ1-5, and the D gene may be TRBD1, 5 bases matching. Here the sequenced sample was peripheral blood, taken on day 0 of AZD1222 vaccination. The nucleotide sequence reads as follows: TGCAGTGCTAGTTACCAGGGCGGCGGTCAGCCCCAGCATTTT. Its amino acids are CSASYQGGGQPQHF.